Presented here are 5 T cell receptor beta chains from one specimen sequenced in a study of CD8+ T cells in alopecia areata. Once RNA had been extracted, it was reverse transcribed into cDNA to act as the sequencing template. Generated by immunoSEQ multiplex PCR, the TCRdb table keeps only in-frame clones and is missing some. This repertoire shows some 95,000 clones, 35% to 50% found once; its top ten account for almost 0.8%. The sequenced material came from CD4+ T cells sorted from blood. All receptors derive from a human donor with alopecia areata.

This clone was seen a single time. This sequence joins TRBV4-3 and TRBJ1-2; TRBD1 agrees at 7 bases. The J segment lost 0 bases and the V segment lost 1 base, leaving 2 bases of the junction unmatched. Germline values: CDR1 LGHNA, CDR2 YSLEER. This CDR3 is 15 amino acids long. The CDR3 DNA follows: TGCGCCAGCAGCCAAGGGACAGGAGCTAACTATGGCTACACCTTC. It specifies CASSQGTGANYGYTF.

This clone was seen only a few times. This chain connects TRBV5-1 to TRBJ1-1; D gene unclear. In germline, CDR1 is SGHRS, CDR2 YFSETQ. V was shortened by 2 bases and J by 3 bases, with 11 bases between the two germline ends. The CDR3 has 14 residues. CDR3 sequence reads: CASSFVGPDTEAFF. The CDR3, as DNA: TGCGCCAGCAGCTTCGTCGGGCCGGACACTGAAGCTTTCTTT. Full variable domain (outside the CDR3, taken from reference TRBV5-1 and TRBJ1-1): KAGVTQTPRYLIKTRGQQVTLSCSPISGHRSVSWYQQTPGQGLQFLFEYFSETQRNKGNFPGRFSGRQFSNSRSEMNVSTLELGDSALYLCASSFVGPDTEAFFGQGTRLTVV.

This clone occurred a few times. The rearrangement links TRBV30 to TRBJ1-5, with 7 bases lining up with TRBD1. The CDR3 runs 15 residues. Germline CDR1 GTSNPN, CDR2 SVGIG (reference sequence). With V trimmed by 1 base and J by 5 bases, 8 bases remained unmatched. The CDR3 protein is CAWSGETGLDQPQHF. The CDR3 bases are TGTGCCTGGAGTGGTGAGACAGGGTTAGATCAGCCCCAGCATTTT.

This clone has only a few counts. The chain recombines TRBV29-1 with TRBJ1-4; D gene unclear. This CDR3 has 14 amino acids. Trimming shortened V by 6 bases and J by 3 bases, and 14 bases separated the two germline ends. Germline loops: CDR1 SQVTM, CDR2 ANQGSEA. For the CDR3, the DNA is TGCAGCGTGGGAGGGTTTATGTCTAATGAAAAACTGTTTTTT. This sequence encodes CSVGGFMSNEKLFF.

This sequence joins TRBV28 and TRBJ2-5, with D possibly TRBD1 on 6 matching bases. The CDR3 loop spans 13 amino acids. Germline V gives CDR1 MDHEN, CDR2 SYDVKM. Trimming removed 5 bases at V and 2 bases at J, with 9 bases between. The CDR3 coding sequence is TGTGCCAGCAGTCCACAGGGACAAGAGACCCAGTACTTC. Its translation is CASSPQGQETQYF.